This T cell receptor (beta chain) appears in the sequencing data of a study of tumor-infiltrating lymphocytes in primary liver carcinoma. Study background: Measuring roughly 4.2 to 11 cm across, the tumors were staged as T1-T3 N0M0.

General study points: The bulk unsorted samples meant that CD4+ and CD8+ repertoires went uncompared.

The authors made TCR beta cDNA from roughly 480 ng total RNA with a constant-region primer. Three nested multiplex PCR rounds, a slightly modified ARM-PCR, produced the libraries for TCR beta. TCRdb used MiXCR to reprocess the multiplex PCR reads, holding one entry per CDR3 protein. This table has 300,000 to 350,000 distinct CDR3 sequences, 65% appearing once. Many counts were recorded for this clonotype. Antigen: not known. Out of unsorted whole blood came the blood RNA, and germline DNA was extracted as well. Sequences were obtained from peripheral blood. This sequence originates from a man aged 40-55 years with primary liver carcinoma and hepatitis B virus infection.

CDR3 region: CASSSLAGGPEETQYF. DNA of the CDR3: TGTGCCAGCAGCTCCCTAGCGGGAGGGCCGGAAGAGACCCAGTACTTC. This rearrangement joins TRBV5-5 to TRBJ2-5; 12 bases fit TRBD2. Germline V gene data show CDR1 as SGHKS and CDR2 as YYEKEE (reference sequence). V lost 3 bases to trimming and J lost 3 bases; unmatched junction nucleotides: 6. The CDR3 is 16 amino acids. The full variable domain, with the rest looked up from reference TRBV5-5 and TRBJ2-5, is DAGVTQSPTHLIKTRGQQVTLRCSPISGHKSVSWYQQVLGQGPQFIFQYYEKEERGRGNFPDRFSARQFPNYSSELNVNALLLGDSALYLCASSSLAGGPEETQYFGPGTRLLVL.